The following is a T cell receptor (beta chain) sequence with its context. As yet, its antigen is unknown. This sample stems from a study of T cells in pancreatic ductal adenocarcinoma. Whole-study findings and limits: Tumors hold more CD45RO+ effector T cells, which may bias toward lower diversity. Unique clonotypes were about 8-fold more numerous in blood than in tumor. Tumor and blood clonality did not differ significantly, about 0.11 versus 0.072. This surgical cohort overrepresents the minority presenting with early-stage disease.

The selected patients with pancreatic ductal adenocarcinoma had surgery but no neoadjuvant therapy. The method was immunoSEQ multiplex PCR; TCRdb's version includes in-frame clones alone and lacks a portion of them. This table has roughly 100,000 clones, nearly 95% appearing once. Per germline, CDR1 KGHSH and CDR2 LQKENI. The CDR3 runs to 12 residues. V lost 3 bases to trimming and J lost 7 bases, with 10 bases between them. The sample taken for sequencing was PBMCs. The receptor was derived from a human donor with pancreatic ductal adenocarcinoma. J is TRBJ2-7 and V is TRBV18; D is possibly TRBD2 (5 bases). For the CDR3, the DNA is TGTGCCAGCTCACCGTTACTAGGGGAGCAGTACTTC. Translated: CASSPLLGEQYF. Drawing the rest from reference TRBV18 and TRBJ2-7, the complete variable domain is NAGVMQNPRHLVRRRGQEARLRCSPMKGHSHVYWYRQLPEEGLKFMVYLQKENIIDESGMPKERFSAEFPKEGPSILRIQQVVRGDSAAYFCASSPLLGEQYFGPGTRLTVT.